This T cell receptor (beta chain) was recovered during a study of T cell changes during pregnancy in multiple sclerosis. Clones were sequenced by immunoSEQ multiplex PCR, and TCRdb holds only the in-frame ones, with some missing. The top ten clones hold 0.4% to 0.45% of a sample with more than 65,000 clones, over 80% of them seen once. The germline V gene has CDR1 SGHNT and CDR2 YENEEA. There are 18 residues in the CDR3. The junction had 12 bases not matched to a gene; V was cut back by 0 bases and J by 3 bases. The sample holds one count of this clone. This chain connects TRBV11-3 to TRBJ2-7; TRBD1 agrees at 9 bases. The source of this sequence is a female donor with multiple sclerosis, enrolled in a pregnancy study. This sample comprised CD4+ T cells from peripheral blood mononuclear cells, obtained before pregnancy. This CDR3 is CASSLEGRWDRANYEQYF. In nucleotides, the CDR3 is TGTGCCAGCAGCTTAGAGGGGCGTTGGGACAGGGCCAACTACGAGCAGTACTTC. Together with reference TRBV11-3 and TRBJ2-7, the CDR3 gives the full variable domain: EAGVVQSPRYKIIEKKQPVAFWCNPISGHNTLYWYLQNLGQGPELLIRYENEEAVDDSQLPKDRFSAERLKGVDSTLKIQPAELGDSAVYLCASSLEGRWDRANYEQYFGPGTRLTVT.